This T cell receptor beta chain was recovered during a study of blood T cell repertoires in COVID-19. Across the study: The United States, Italy and Spain provided the acute and convalescent COVID-19 samples. In each case, the material was cDNA or gDNA derived from T cells, B-cell-depleted T cells, or PBMCs.

Authors' analysis steps: Amplifying reference gene primers gave estimates of nucleated cell counts. Measured with immunoSEQ multiplex PCR; TCRdb has only the in-frame clones, and not every one. V, J and clone size were drawn from that table, and D and trimming were deduced from the DNA. The sample has about 240,000 clones, 85% to 95% seen once. Seattle's enrolled individuals joined amid active infection and were then monitored longitudinally. With 3 bases removed from V and 5 bases from J, the gap between germline ends came to 16 bases. CDR1 and CDR2 (germline): SEHNR, FQNEAQ (reference sequence). This CDR3 spans 15 amino acids.

The rearrangement joins TRBV7-9 to TRBJ1-1, with D possibly being TRBD1 (5 bases). This clonotype was sampled from a man aged 25-40 years with COVID-19, enrolled during active disease. Sequencing was performed on peripheral blood. The CDR3 here is CASSFPSGRGTEAFF. Here the CDR3 DNA reads TGTGCCAGCAGCTTCCCCTCGGGCCGGGGGACTGAAGCTTTCTTT.